The 10 T cell receptor beta chains below come from one sample, sequenced in a study of T cells in Graves' hyperthyroidism and ophthalmopathy. TCR beta CDR3 sequences were amplified from RNA transcripts. HTBI primers drove first-round RT-PCR of the TCR CDR3. TCRdb reanalysed the multiplex PCR reads using MiXCR and keeps one entry per CDR3 protein. The sample gives around 280,000 distinct CDR3 sequences, roughly 13% of which show up once; 7% to 9% is in the top ten. Specimen: blood. The receptors come from a woman in her thirties or forties with Graves' hyperthyroidism.

This clonotype was picked up a small number of times. The chain carries TRBV5-4 and TRBJ1-6; D is unclear. This CDR3 has 14 amino acids. The V gene lost 0 bases and the J gene lost 9 bases, with 10 bases spanning the gap. Germline V gene data show CDR1 as SGHNT and CDR2 as YYREEE (reference sequence). CDR3 in DNA: TGTGCCAGCAGCTTGGATCGCAGTGGTTCACCCCTCCACTTT. It specifies CASSLDRSGSPLHF.

This clonotype was detected a few times. V usage is TRBV20-1 and J usage is TRBJ1-2; unclear D gene. The CDR3 covers 14 residues. The V gene lost 0 bases and the J gene lost 0 bases, with 8 bases spanning the gap. Germline V CDR1 and CDR2: DFQATT, SNEGSKA (reference sequence). The CDR3 protein is CSARDRTTNYGYTF. DNA for the CDR3: TGCAGTGCTAGAGACCGTACCACTAACTATGGCTACACCTTC.

As for this clonotype: Just one base apart from a much larger clone, this may be a read error. The conserved final phenylalanine or tryptophan is absent from the CDR3, which likely points to a read error. DNA of the CDR3: TGTGCCAGCCTACTCCTAGCGGACACAGATACGCAGTATCTT. Protein product: CASLLLADTDTQYL. This chain connects TRBV6-1 to TRBJ2-3; 7 bases fit TRBD2. CDR1 is MNHNS, CDR2 SASEGT, per germline. The CDR3 spans 14 residues. Trimming cost V 8 bases and J 2 bases; bases outside gene matches: 7.

V gene TRBV20-1 combines with J gene TRBJ2-1, with a weak D call TRBD1 (5 bases). Germline CDR1 and CDR2: DFQATT and SNEGSKA (reference sequence). Trimming left V 3 bases short and J 6 bases short, with 12 bases between. This CDR3 region has 13 residues. For the CDR3, the DNA is TGCAGTGCTAGGAGGCAGGGAATCAATGAGCAGTTCTTC. Residues: CSARRQGINEQFF.

Points on this clonotype: A read error may explain this, as a much larger clone is one base away. The chain employs TRBV3-1 and TRBJ1-2; D perhaps matches TRBD1 (6 bases). The germline gives CDR1 LGHDT, CDR2 YNNKEL (reference sequence). CDR3 length: 14 residues. CDR3 sequence (DNA): TGTGCCAGCAGCCAAGACAACGGGGGCTATGGCCACACCTTC. The encoded protein is CASSQDNGGYGHTF.

V usage is TRBV12-3 or TRBV12-4 and J usage is TRBJ2-7; TRBD2 matches 9 bases. The CDR3 runs to 15 residues. Germline trimming cut 6 bases from V and 2 bases from J; bases unmatched to any gene: 8. CDR3 coding DNA: TGTGCCAGCAGCCCCGGGCGGGAGGGCCCCTACGAGCAGTACTTC. Translation gives CASSPGREGPYEQYF.

This clonotype was seen a single time. V is TRBV28 and J is TRBJ2-1; D is unresolved. Germline CDR1 is MDHEN and CDR2 is SYDVKM. V was trimmed by 2 bases and J by 6 bases, leaving 11 bases between them. The CDR3 loop spans 14 amino acids. The CDR3 DNA reads TGTGCCAGCAGTTTAAGCTTACCGGCCAATGAGCAGTTCTTC. Its translation is CASSLSLPANEQFF.

This clonotype was detected ten times or more. The V call is TRBV2, the J call TRBJ2-7; no clear D. The CDR3 is 12 residues long. CDR1 and CDR2 (germline): SNHLY, FYNNEI. The V gene lost 3 bases and the J gene lost 3 bases, with 6 bases spanning the gap. DNA of the CDR3: TGTGCCAGCAGTGAGGCCAACTACGAGCAGTACTTC. Protein sequence: CASSEANYEQYF.

This clonotype came up many times. The V call is TRBV11-3, the J call TRBJ1-2, with 8 bases matching TRBD1. The V gene end was trimmed by 1 base and the J gene end by 7 bases; junction bases not matched to a gene: 14. The germline V gene has CDR1 SGHNT and CDR2 YENEEA. The CDR3 has 17 amino acids. CDR3 coding DNA: TGTGCCAGCAGCTTAGCCGGGACAGGTTCTCGAATTGGTGGCTACACCTTC. Its protein product is CASSLAGTGSRIGGYTF.

At least ten counts were recorded for this clonotype. The chain employs TRBV28 and TRBJ1-5; D is unclear. The CDR3 extends over 12 amino acids. Trimming removed 7 bases at V and 2 bases at J, with 6 bases between. The germline V gene has CDR1 MDHEN and CDR2 SYDVKM. This CDR3 reads CASTWGNQPQHF. CDR3 nucleotide sequence: TGTGCCAGCACGTGGGGCAATCAGCCCCAGCATTTT.